These 14 T cell receptor beta chains share one sample of origin, sequenced in a study of shared clonotypes between healthy human individuals. The protocol was immunoSEQ multiplex PCR, while the TCRdb copy is restricted to in-frame clones and leaves out a portion. The sample includes 2 million to 3 million clones, 80% to 95% seen only once; the top ten take around 0.37%. Sequenced sample: naive CD4+ T cells from PBMCs. Documented subset: CD45RA+ positively selected. The source of these receptors is a man aged 18 to 29 in good health. Some clones in this sample may be carry-over from other donors' samples.

V and J are TRBV5-1 and TRBJ2-5; TRBD1 aligns across 8 bases. The CDR3 consists of 14 residues. The V and J ends lost 3 bases and 5 bases, in that order; junction bases with no gene match: 6. Germline assignment: CDR1 SGHRS and CDR2 YFSETQ. The CDR3 sequence: CASSSGQGPETQYF. The CDR3 DNA is TGCGCCAGCAGCTCCGGACAGGGTCCGGAGACCCAGTACTTC.

The table lists this clone with a few counts. The rearrangement links TRBV18 to TRBJ1-1; no reliable D call. The CDR3 runs to 13 residues. Looked up from germline, CDR1 is KGHSH and CDR2 is LQKENI. Trimming pared 5 bases from V and 9 bases from J, leaving 16 bases between. The CDR3 coding sequence is TGTGCCAGCTCATCACAGAAGGCCAGGCAAGCTTTCTTT. Its translation: CASSSQKARQAFF.

This chain links TRBV29-1 with TRBJ1-1; no clear D. Germline-derived CDR1 and CDR2 are SQVTM and ANQGSEA. V was pared by 6 bases and J by 4 bases, with 18 bases between. CDR3 length equals 14 residues. The CDR3 DNA reads as TGCAGCGTAGACGGCCCGGGGTTGGGCACTGAAGCTTTCTTT. This translates into CSVDGPGLGTEAFF. Variable domain in full (rest from reference TRBV29-1 and TRBJ1-1): SAVISQKPSRDICQRGTSLTIQCQVDSQVTMMFWYRQQPGQSLTLIATANQGSEATYESGFVIDKFPISRPNLTFSTLTVSNMSPEDSSIYLCSVDGPGLGTEAFFGQGTRLTVV.

The chain uses TRBV7-2 and TRBJ2-1; no clear D. V gave up 6 bases and J gave up 0 bases, with 9 bases separating them. CDR3 length: 14 residues. Per germline, CDR1 SGHTA and CDR2 FQGNSA. DNA of the CDR3: TGTGCCAGCAGGATGATGAGCTCCTACAATGAGCAGTTCTTC. Encoded protein: CASRMMSSYNEQFF.

This chain links TRBV5-4 with TRBJ2-1; TRBD2 is a possible D gene (5 bases). The CDR3 runs 14 residues. V lost 4 bases and J 9 bases, leaving 17 bases between the germline ends. Germline V gene lookup returns CDR1 SGHNT and CDR2 YYREEE (reference sequence). In DNA, the CDR3 is TGTGCCAGCAGCCCCGGGATCCACGGTCCTGAGCAGTTCTTC. Translation gives CASSPGIHGPEQFF.

The V gene is TRBV30, the J gene TRBJ2-3, with D hard to call. The ends were cut back, 1 base at V and 8 bases at J, with 16 bases in the middle. The CDR3 consists of 14 residues. CDR1 is GTSNPN and CDR2 is SVGIG in the germline V gene (reference sequence). CDR3 protein: CAWSAIPLPGTQYF. CDR3 coding DNA: TGTGCCTGGAGTGCGATACCCCTCCCTGGTACGCAGTATTTT.

This rearrangement joins TRBV28 to TRBJ2-3; 14 nucleotides match TRBD2. Germline V lookup: CDR1 MDHEN, CDR2 SYDVKM. Unmatched junction bases numbered 7, after V lost 5 bases and J lost 3 bases. The CDR3 spans 17 residues. The DNA of the CDR3 is TGTGCCAGCAGTCCGGGGACTAGCGGGAGTATAACAGATACGCAGTATTTT. Its translation is CASSPGTSGSITDTQYF.

This clone was seen once. CDR3 bases: TGCGCCAGCAGCTTGCACCCAGCGGTCCGCCAAGAGACCCAGTACTTC. The encoded protein is CASSLHPAVRQETQYF. The chain joins TRBV5-1 to TRBJ2-5; tentatively, D is TRBD2 (5 bases). The CDR3 spans 16 residues. The V gene lost 1 base and the J gene lost 1 base, with 14 bases spanning the gap. Germline V CDR1 and CDR2: SGHRS, YFSETQ. Full variable domain (remainder filled in from reference TRBV5-1 and TRBJ2-5): KAGVTQTPRYLIKTRGQQVTLSCSPISGHRSVSWYQQTPGQGLQFLFEYFSETQRNKGNFPGRFSGRQFSNSRSEMNVSTLELGDSALYLCASSLHPAVRQETQYFGPGTRLLVL.

This clone has just a few counts. The CDR3 region is CASSLQDSNQPQHF. The CDR3 coding sequence is TGTGCCAGCAGCTTACAAGACAGTAATCAGCCCCAGCATTTT. V gene TRBV7-9 combines with J gene TRBJ1-5; a weak D match, TRBD1 (5 bases). V dropped 2 bases and J dropped 4 bases, with 9 bases sitting between them. Germline CDR1 reads SEHNR; CDR2 reads FQNEAQ (reference sequence). The CDR3 is made up of 14 amino acids.

This sequence joins TRBV5-1 and TRBJ2-1; TRBD2 agrees at 12 bases. CDR1 and CDR2 from the germline V gene are SGHRS and YFSETQ. The CDR3 contains 16 residues. V dropped 0 bases and J dropped 8; count of bases not matched to a gene: 6. CDR3 region: CASSLEGTSGWDEQFF. The CDR3 DNA follows: TGCGCCAGCAGCTTGGAAGGGACTAGCGGGTGGGATGAGCAGTTCTTC.

The chain joins TRBV30 to TRBJ2-1, with 8 bases fitting TRBD1. The CDR3 is 16 amino acids. The ends lost 4 bases at V and 0 bases at J; junction bases unmatched: 8. Per germline, CDR1 GTSNPN and CDR2 SVGIG (reference sequence). CDR3 in DNA: TGTGCCTGGACAGGGGGCCGAACCTACTCCTACAATGAGCAGTTCTTC. Translation gives CAWTGGRTYSYNEQFF.

This clone was recorded a few times. J is TRBJ1-4 and V is TRBV27; no firm D call. Germline V gene sequence: CDR1 MNHEY, CDR2 SMNVEV (reference sequence). V was clipped by 3 bases and J by 5 bases, with 10 bases between them. The CDR3 covers 14 residues. In nucleotides, the CDR3 is TGTGCCAGCAGTTTCTCCCGGCCCAATGAAAAACTGTTTTTT. Amino acid sequence: CASSFSRPNEKLFF.

Details on this clone: Other DNA variants within this sample encode the same CDR3. The chain combines TRBV18 with TRBJ1-1, with 12 bases matching TRBD1. CDR3 size: 14 residues. Germline V gives CDR1 KGHSH, CDR2 LQKENI. The V and J ends lost 4 bases and 5 bases, in that order; junction bases with no gene match: 2. The CDR3 DNA reads as TGTGCCAGCTCACAGGGACAGGGGGCTACTGAAGCTTTCTTT. Protein sequence: CASSQGQGATEAFF.

The chain is built from TRBV6-4 and TRBJ1-2; TRBD1 matches 7 bases. V gave up 2 bases and J gave up 7 bases; unmatched junction bases: 7. This CDR3 spans 14 amino acids. CDR1 and CDR2 (germline): MRHNA, SNTAGT. Here the CDR3 reads CASSDQFWTGGYTF. CDR3 nucleotides: TGTGCCAGCAGTGACCAATTTTGGACAGGTGGCTACACCTTC.